The present T cell receptor (beta chain) was sequenced within a study of Ad26.COV2.S vaccination and SARS-CoV-2 variants. About the study: Intramuscularly, Ad26.COV2.S was given either once or twice, 56 days apart.

The repertoire was sequenced with immunoSEQ multiplex PCR; TCRdb's copy has only in-frame clones and lacks some. The sample lists about 350,000 clones; approximately 84% were seen once. The CDR3 covers 15 residues. CDR1 is SNHLY and CDR2 is FYNNEI in the germline V gene. Trimming at V came to 8 bases and at J to 6 bases, leaving 9 bases not matched to a gene. Treatment noted: around 19 received Ad26.COV2.S at low or high dose, single or two shots; about five received placebo; per-sample allocation not given. Collection of samples fell on day 63 after the first vaccine or placebo injection. An adult of 18-55 years in Boston served as donor.

This sequence was found in a person aged 18-65 years who received the Ad26.COV2.S COVID-19 vaccine or a placebo. Sequenced here: peripheral blood, sampled in a trial of Ad26.COV2.S vaccine versus placebo. V gene TRBV2 combines with J gene TRBJ2-1; 11 bases agree with TRBD2. CDR3 protein: CASVDSGGAFNEQFF. The CDR3 DNA reads as TGTGCCAGCGTCGATAGCGGGGGGGCTTTCAATGAGCAGTTCTTC.